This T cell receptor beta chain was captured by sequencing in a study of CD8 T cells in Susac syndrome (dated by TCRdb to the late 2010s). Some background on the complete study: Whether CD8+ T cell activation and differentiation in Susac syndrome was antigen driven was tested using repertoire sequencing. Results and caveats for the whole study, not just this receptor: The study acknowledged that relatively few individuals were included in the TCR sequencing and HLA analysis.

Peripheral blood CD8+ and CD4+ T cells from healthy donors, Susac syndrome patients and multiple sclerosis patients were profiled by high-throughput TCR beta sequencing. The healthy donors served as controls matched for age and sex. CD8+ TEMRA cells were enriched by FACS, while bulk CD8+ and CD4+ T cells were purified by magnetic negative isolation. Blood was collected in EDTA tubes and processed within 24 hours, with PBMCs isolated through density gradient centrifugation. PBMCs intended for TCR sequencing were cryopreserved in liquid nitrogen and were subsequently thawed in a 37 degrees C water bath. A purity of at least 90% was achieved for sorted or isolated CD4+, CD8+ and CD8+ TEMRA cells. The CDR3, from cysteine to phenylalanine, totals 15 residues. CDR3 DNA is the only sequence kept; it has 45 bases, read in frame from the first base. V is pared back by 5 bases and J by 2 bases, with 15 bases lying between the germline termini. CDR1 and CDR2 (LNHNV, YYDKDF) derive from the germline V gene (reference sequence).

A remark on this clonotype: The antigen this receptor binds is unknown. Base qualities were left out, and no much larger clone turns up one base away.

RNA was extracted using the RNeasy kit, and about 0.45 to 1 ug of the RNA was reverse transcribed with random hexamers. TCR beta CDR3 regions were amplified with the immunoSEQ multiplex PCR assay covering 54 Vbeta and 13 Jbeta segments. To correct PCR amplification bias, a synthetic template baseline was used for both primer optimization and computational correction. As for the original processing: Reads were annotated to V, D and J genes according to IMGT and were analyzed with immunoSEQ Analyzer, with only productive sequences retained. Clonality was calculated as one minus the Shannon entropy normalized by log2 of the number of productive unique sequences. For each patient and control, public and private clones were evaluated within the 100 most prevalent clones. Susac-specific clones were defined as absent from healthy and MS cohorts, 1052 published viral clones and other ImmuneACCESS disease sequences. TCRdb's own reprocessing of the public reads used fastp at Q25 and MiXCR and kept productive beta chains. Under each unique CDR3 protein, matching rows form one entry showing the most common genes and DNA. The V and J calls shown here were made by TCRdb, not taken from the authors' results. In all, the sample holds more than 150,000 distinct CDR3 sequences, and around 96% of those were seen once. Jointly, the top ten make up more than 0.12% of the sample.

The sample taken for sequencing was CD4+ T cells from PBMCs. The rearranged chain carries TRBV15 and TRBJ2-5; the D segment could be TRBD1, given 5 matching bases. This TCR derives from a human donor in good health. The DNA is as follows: TGTGCCACCAGCCCCCGGACAACAGCTCAAGAGACCCAGTACTTC. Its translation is CATSPRTTAQETQYF.